This entry concerns a single T cell receptor beta chain. The sample is drawn from a study of control samples from healthy donors and cancer patients. Generated by immunoSEQ multiplex PCR, the TCRdb table keeps only in-frame clones and is missing some. The sample yields about 100,000 clones, about 90% seen once. Between the trimmed V and J ends, which lost 8 bases and 7 bases, there was a span of 17 bases. Germline V lookup: CDR1 LNHDA, CDR2 SQIVND (reference sequence). This CDR3 spans 13 amino acids. This sequence originates from a woman between 50 and 59 years old in good health. The chain carries TRBV19 and TRBJ1-2; possible D gene TRBD1, 6 bases. What was sequenced was blood. The CDR3 DNA sequence: TGTGCCAGTCGGGACACCCTATACGGTGGCTACACCTTC. It specifies CASRDTLYGGYTF.